This TCR beta chain was obtained from a study of vaccination effects on CD4 cells after COVID-19. Study context: Sampling occurred a median 72 days post second dose, range 14 to 241. The researchers cultured 1.5 million to 2.5 million PBMC per well with about 10 IU/ml IL-2 and about 10 ug/ml peptides.

Subsequent to 10 days of culture, CD4+ T cells were isolated. Vaccine administered to participants consisted of two doses of either BNT162b2 or mRNA-1273. On day 3 and again on day 7, half the medium was replaced with IL-2 medium. The count of this clone is one. Antigen: not known. TCRdb keeps only in-frame clones here, not all; method: immunoSEQ multiplex PCR. The sample holds around 66,000 clones, roughly 74% seen once. Study-wide findings and caveats: The study enrolled few convalescent patients and sampled no early post-infection timepoints.

V was cut by 3 bases and J by 4 bases, with 9 bases left in between. Germline assignment: CDR1 SNHLY and CDR2 FYNNEI. The CDR3 sequence is 14 residues long. The V gene is TRBV2, the J gene TRBJ2-2, with D maybe TRBD1 (5 bases). Sequenced material: CD4+ T cells from PBMCs cultured without peptide, taken after COVID-19 vaccination. This sequence was found in a human donor who received a COVID-19 vaccine. The CDR3 nucleotides read TGTGCCAGCAGTGATGCCAGGGTCACCGGGGAGCTGTTTTTT. This gives the protein CASSDARVTGELFF.